A selection of T cell receptor beta chains follows, all from one sample in a study of Graves' ophthalmopathy and Graves' hyperthyroidism. Each CDR3 protein gets one entry after TCRdb re-called the multiplex PCR reads with MiXCR. The sample has approximately 540,000 distinct CDR3 sequences, about two fifths seen once. Sequenced input: peripheral blood or thyroid tissue (not recorded which). These receptors came from an adult man with Graves' hyperthyroidism. CDR3s leave out the opening cysteine and the closing phenylalanine or tryptophan.

j_gene,v_gene,CDR3aa
TRBJ2-7,TRBV3-1,ASSLTHADEQY
TRBJ2-3,TRBV9,ASSAGGLTDTQY
TRBJ2-7,TRBV5-1,ASSLERDYEQY
TRBJ2-7,TRBV7-9,ASAREVSLAGDEQY
TRBJ2-2,TRBV10-3,AISGSPSGELF
TRBJ2-3,TRBV25-1,ASSDVTSVDTQY
TRBJ1-2,TRBV25-1,ASSPDPLRYT
TRBJ1-5,TRBV2,ASSTDGQPQH
TRBJ2-5,TRBV29-1,STSEGQVQETQY
TRBJ2-7,TRBV27,ASSLRGTGISHEQY
TRBJ1-2,TRBV12-3/TRBV12-4,ASSLRGGGSYGYT
TRBJ1-5,TRBV15,ATSTQGFQPQH
TRBJ2-7,TRBV20-1,SARVGTFSSYEQY
TRBJ1-1,TRBV29-1,SVGGGHQGAF
TRBJ1-1,TRBV19,ASSSRGPGDTEAF
TRBJ1-1,TRBV10-3,AISDPGATEAF
TRBJ2-3,TRBV7-3,ASSVSSGARTDTQY
TRBJ1-5,TRBV2,AGSGQGGQPQH
TRBJ2-7,TRBV29-1,SVGIDLEYEQY
TRBJ1-2,TRBV9,ASKDRAHGYT
TRBJ2-7,TRBV20-1,SARGEGSGSSYEQY
TRBJ1-6,TRBV6-2/TRBV6-3,ASSDGLPPLH
TRBJ1-5,TRBV19,ASSITFQGYSNQPQH
TRBJ2-7,TRBV19,ASSTRGLDGPYEQY
TRBJ1-4,TRBV12-3/TRBV12-4,ASSLTSDVGEKLF
TRBJ1-3,TRBV15,ATSRTAGRPIY
TRBJ2-7,TRBV13,ASSPGGRYEQY
NA,TRBV12-3/TRBV12-4,ASVGGGGEQF
TRBJ2-1,TRBV2,ARRSGYNEQF
TRBJ2-5,TRBV6-5,ASSYSLGGWQETQY
TRBJ1-3,TRBV11-2,ASSLGTRGNTIY
TRBJ2-5,TRBV29-1,SVHWRTLQYQETQY
TRBJ2-7,TRBV19,ASSPRTGGSLYTQY
TRBJ2-2,TRBV14,ASSHVGNTGSTGELF
TRBJ1-5,TRBV12-3/TRBV12-4,ASSPNRQAQH
TRBJ1-3,TRBV7-9,ASSLPGATGNTIY
NA,TRBV2,ASREGHEQF
TRBJ2-5,TRBV29-1,SVAWGPQETQY
TRBJ1-5,TRBV29-1,SVGWGSNQPQH
TRBJ1-2,TRBV19,ASSITGAALANYGYT
TRBJ1-2,TRBV7-9,ASSPGQGADYT
TRBJ2-3,TRBV6-1,ASSEEFWDRTADTQY
TRBJ1-2,TRBV12-3/TRBV12-4,ASSTLGGLHGYT
TRBJ1-1,TRBV7-9,ASSRTSMNTEAF
NA,TRBV5-5,ASSLNDNEQF
TRBJ2-2,TRBV7-9,ASSLSITGELF
TRBJ2-7,TRBV9,ASSVVGGPNYEQY
TRBJ2-7,TRBV7-3,ASSLEPRSYNEQY
TRBJ1-6,TRBV6-1,ASSERWGNSPLH
TRBJ1-1,TRBV5-1,ASSPGTGRFEAF
TRBJ2-2,TRBV19,ASSNAGSTGELF